These T cell receptor beta chains were read from a single sample in a study of blood T cells in healthy people across ages. TCRdb itself ran the 5' RACE reads through MiXCR, one entry per CDR3 protein. Found here are 800,000 or so distinct CDR3 sequences, about 47% of them singletons; the top ten hold about a sixth. The specimen sequenced was blood. These receptors all stem from a man older than 75 in good health. Both conserved end residues are part of each CDR3. D genes are given only for firm matches. Clone sizes are given selectively: once, few, many, or a class where the clone is expanded.

V,D,J,size,CDR3,DNA
TRBV5-1,TRBD2,TRBJ2-1,NA,CASRFGTSVHNEQFF,TGCGCCAGCAGGTTCGGGACTAGCGTCCACAATGAGCAGTTCTTC
TRBV27,TRBD1,TRBJ2-2,NA,CASSTLTGANTGELFF,TGTGCCAGCAGTACCCTTACAGGGGCGAACACCGGGGAGCTGTTTTTT
TRBV20-1,NA,TRBJ1-4,NA,CSATGGNEKLFF,TGCAGTGCTACCGGGGGTAATGAAAAACTGTTTTTT
TRBV19,TRBD2,TRBJ2-1,NA,CASNIPSGRLYNEQFF,TGTGCCAGTAATATACCCAGCGGGAGACTCTACAATGAGCAGTTCTTC
TRBV6-2/TRBV6-3,NA,TRBJ2-7,NA,CASSRRGTYEQYF,TGTGCCAGCAGTCGACGGGGTACCTACGAGCAGTACTTC
TRBV20-1,NA,TRBJ2-3,NA,CSSDPRSGLYTDTQYF,TGCAGCAGTGACCCCCGAAGCGGACTATACACAGATACGCAGTATTTT
TRBV12-3/TRBV12-4,NA,TRBJ2-1,NA,CASSVQGNQETQFF,TGTGCCAGCAGTGTCCAGGGAAACCAAGAGACCCAGTTCTTC
TRBV2,NA,TRBJ2-7,NA,CASSATGTGRYF,TGTGCCAGCAGTGCAACGGGTACGGGAAGGTACTTC
TRBV20-1,TRBD2,TRBJ2-5,NA,CSARGVGTSGSGETQYF,TGCAGTGCTAGAGGGGTTGGGACTAGCGGGAGTGGGGAGACCCAGTACTTC
TRBV6-6,TRBD1,TRBJ1-2,once,CASSSSGTGEFIYGYTF,TGTGCCAGCAGTTCATCCGGGACAGGAGAGTTCATCTATGGCTACACCTTC